Sequencing of this TCR beta chain was carried out in a study of blood T cell repertoires in COVID-19. Turning to the study itself: Sites across the United States, Italy and Spain contributed samples from acute and convalescent COVID-19.

The participants were between about 18 and 90 years old and came from under 25 US areas. What the recovered Cohort 3 donors had was two negative PCRs, clearance, or symptom resolution. Original methodology: It was from reference gene primer amplification that nucleated cell counts were estimated. Profiling relied on immunoSEQ multiplex PCR, and the TCRdb table lists in-frame clones only, not all of them. V and J calls and clone size are as listed in that table; D and trimming were resolved from the DNA. The sample contains 40,000 to 50,000 clones, around 83% of which appear only once. Trimming removed 3 bases at V and 1 base at J, with 10 bases between. The germline gives CDR1 LNHDA, CDR2 SQIVND (reference sequence). This CDR3 is 14 amino acids long.

The clonotype was recovered from a woman aged 45 to 65 who had recovered from COVID-19. The J gene is TRBJ2-7, the V gene TRBV19, with D possibly TRBD2 on 6 matching bases. Sequenced: PBMCs or T cells enriched from blood (not recorded which). The CDR3 DNA reads TGTGCCAGTAGTATGGAGGGACGGTCCTACGAGCAGTACTTC. Translation gives CASSMEGRSYEQYF.